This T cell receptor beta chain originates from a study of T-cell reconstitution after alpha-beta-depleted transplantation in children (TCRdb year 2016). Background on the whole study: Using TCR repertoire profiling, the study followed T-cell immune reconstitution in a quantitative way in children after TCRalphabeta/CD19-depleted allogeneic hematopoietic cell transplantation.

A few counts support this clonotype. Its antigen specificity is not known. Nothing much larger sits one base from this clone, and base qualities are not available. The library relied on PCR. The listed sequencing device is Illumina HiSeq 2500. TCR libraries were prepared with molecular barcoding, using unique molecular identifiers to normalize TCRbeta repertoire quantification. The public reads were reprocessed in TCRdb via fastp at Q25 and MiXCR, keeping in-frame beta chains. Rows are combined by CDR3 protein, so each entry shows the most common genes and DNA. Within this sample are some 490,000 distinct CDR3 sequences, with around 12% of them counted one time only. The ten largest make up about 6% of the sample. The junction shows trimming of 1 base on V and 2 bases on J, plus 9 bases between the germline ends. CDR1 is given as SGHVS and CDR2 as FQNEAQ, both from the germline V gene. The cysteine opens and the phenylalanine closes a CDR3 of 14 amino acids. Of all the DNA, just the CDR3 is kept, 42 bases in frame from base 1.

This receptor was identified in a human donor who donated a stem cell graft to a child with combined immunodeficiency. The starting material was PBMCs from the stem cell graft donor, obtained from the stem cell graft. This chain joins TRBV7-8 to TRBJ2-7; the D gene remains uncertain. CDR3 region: CASSLVTLTYEQYF. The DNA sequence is TGTGCCAGCAGCTTAGTGACCCTCACCTACGAGCAGTACTTC.